This TCR beta chain was profiled in a study of blood T cell repertoires in COVID-19. Measured with immunoSEQ multiplex PCR; TCRdb has only the in-frame clones, and not every one. Of 350,000 to 550,000 clones in the sample, around nine tenths were seen once. V was clipped by 3 bases and J by 6 bases, with 6 bases between them. Germline-derived CDR1 and CDR2 are GTSNPN and SVGIG (reference sequence). This CDR3 has 12 residues. The chain is built from TRBV30 and TRBJ1-6; tentatively, D is TRBD1 (6 bases). Material: PBMCs or T cells enriched from blood (not recorded which). This sequence was found in a woman between 18 and 29 years old with acute COVID-19. For the CDR3, the DNA is TGTGCCTGGAGCAGGGGTAATTCACCCCTCCACTTT. Amino acid sequence: CAWSRGNSPLHF.